This T cell receptor (beta chain) derives from a study of shared clonotypes between healthy human individuals. Study-level results: Non-shared clonotypes had lower generation probabilities than clonotypes shared by all four sorted-subset donors.

Per germline, CDR1 SGHDT and CDR2 YYEEEE. The CDR3 covers 11 residues. The V end lost 5 bases, the J end lost 7 bases, and 10 bases lay between the germline ends. Worth noting for this clone: The target antigen is unknown.

Using 200 ng DNA, around 30,000 T cell genomes, the sorted-subset replicate PCRs were run. As processed by the authors: ImmunoSEQ gave junction-only sequences without quality scores, so filtering differed. Some clones are missing from TCRdb's copy, which holds only in-frame ones; the method was immunoSEQ multiplex PCR. V and J calls and clone size are those listed in that table; D and trimming were worked out from the DNA. Of around 1.5 million clones listed, 95% to 99% are singletons. The genes are TRBV5-6 and TRBJ2-7; D not resolved. The source is a man aged 25-45 years in good health. Sequencing was performed on naive CD4+ T cells sorted from blood. Subset described: CD45RA+ positively selected. The CDR3 nucleotides read TGTGCCAGCAGTAACAGAGGTGAGCAGTACTTC. It is translated as CASSNRGEQYF.